This T cell receptor (beta chain) was retrieved from a study of T cell clones after liver transplantation. Study as a whole: TCRbeta sequencing after a pre-transplant mixed lymphocyte reaction identified graft-donor-reactive clones, later tracked in post-transplant blood. Draws occurred before transplant, before withdrawal, and after complete or failed withdrawal. Study-level results: The donor-reactive repertoire was only partly measurable in two subjects, lacking donor cells.

Germline V CDR1 and CDR2: SEHNR, FQNEAQ (reference sequence). The CDR3 spans 14 residues. V shed 5 bases and J shed 10 bases, with 17 bases lying between them. This clone was found once. As yet, its antigen is unknown. Method: immunoSEQ multiplex PCR; TCRdb's copy keeps in-frame clones and lacks some. The data show fewer than 85,000 clones, about four fifths seen once. The source is a human patient who received a liver transplant. The T cells may come from the graft donor. The chain links TRBV7-9 to TRBJ1-4; weak D call: TRBD1 (6 bases). Specimen: CD4+ T cells from blood, collected 12 months after liver transplant. Here the CDR3 reads CASSPTGGLVKLFF. For the CDR3, the DNA is TGTGCCAGCAGCCCTACGGGGGGCCTGGTAAAACTGTTTTTT.